This T cell receptor (beta chain) was recorded in a study of CDR3 diversity in severe acne. TCRdb redid the calling of the PCR reads with MiXCR, one entry per CDR3 protein. The sample contains some 90,000 distinct CDR3 sequences, about half of which appear only once. Germline assignment: CDR1 KGHDR and CDR2 SFDVKD. Trimming removed 5 bases at V and 0 bases at J, with 15 bases between. This CDR3 is built from 16 residues. The receptor was derived from a male donor in good health, serving as a control. Sequenced input: blood. The J gene is TRBJ1-2, the V gene TRBV24-1, with a weak D call TRBD1 (5 bases). This CDR3 is CATSGPTGEANYGYTF. DNA for the CDR3: TGTGCCACCAGTGGGCCAACGGGGGAGGCTAACTATGGCTACACCTTC.